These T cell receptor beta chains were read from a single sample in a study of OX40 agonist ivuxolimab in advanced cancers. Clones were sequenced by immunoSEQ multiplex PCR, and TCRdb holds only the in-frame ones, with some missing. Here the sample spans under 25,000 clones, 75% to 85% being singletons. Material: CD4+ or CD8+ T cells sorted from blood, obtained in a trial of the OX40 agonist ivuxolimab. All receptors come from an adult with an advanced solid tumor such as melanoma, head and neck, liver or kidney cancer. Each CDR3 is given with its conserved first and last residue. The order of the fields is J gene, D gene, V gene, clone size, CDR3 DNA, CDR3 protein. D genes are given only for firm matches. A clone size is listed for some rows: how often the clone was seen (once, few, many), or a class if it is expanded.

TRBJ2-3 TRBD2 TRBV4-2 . TGTGCCAGCAGCCCTTATAGCGGGAAAAGCACAGATACGCAGTATTTT CASSPYSGKSTDTQYF
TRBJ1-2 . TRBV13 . TGTGCCAGCAGCATCAGAAACTTTAACTATGGCTACACCTTC CASSIRNFNYGYTF
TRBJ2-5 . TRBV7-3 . TGTGCCAGCAGCTTAACGCCGGCGGGGGCGAGGACCCAGTACTTC CASSLTPAGARTQYF
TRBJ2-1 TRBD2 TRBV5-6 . TGTGCCAGCAGGCGAAGGACTAGCGGGTCGAGCTCCTACAATGAGCAGTTCTTC CASRRRTSGSSSYNEQFF
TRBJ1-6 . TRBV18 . TGTGCCAGCTCACTAACCTCAGGGATCGGCCCGCGGGGTTATAATTCACCCCTCCACTTT CASSLTSGIGPRGYNSPLHF
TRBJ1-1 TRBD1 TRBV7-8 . TGTGCCAGCAGCTCAAGATACAGGGGCTTAGGGACTGAAGCTTTCTTT CASSSRYRGLGTEAFF
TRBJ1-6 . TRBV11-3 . TGTGCCAGCAGCTTACTCTATAATTCACCCCTCCACTTT CASSLLYNSPLHF
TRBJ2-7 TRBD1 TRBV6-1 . TGTGCCAGCAGTGAACTATGGACAGGGATGACCTACGAGCAGTACTTC CASSELWTGMTYEQYF
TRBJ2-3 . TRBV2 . TGTGCCAGCAACGTGGTTGGCACAGATACGCAGTATTTT CASNVVGTDTQYF
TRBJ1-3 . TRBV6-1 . TGTGCCACCATTTTCTCTGGAAACACCGTATATTTT CATIFSGNTVYF
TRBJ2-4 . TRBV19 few TGTGCCAGTAGCAACCCCCTGGGGAATCGTCGAGCCAAAAACATTCAGTACTTC CASSNPLGNRRAKNIQYF
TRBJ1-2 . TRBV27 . TGTGCCAGCAGATACCGACAGGAACCTAACTATGGCTACACCTTC CASRYRQEPNYGYTF
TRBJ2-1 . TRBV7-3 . TGTGCCAGCAGCTTAATTAGGGACAATGAGCAGTTCTTC CASSLIRDNEQFF
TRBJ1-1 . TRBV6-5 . TGTGCCAGCACCTACGCCACTGAAGCTTTCTTT CASTYATEAFF
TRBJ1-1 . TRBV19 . TGTGCCAGTGGTCCCAACAGGTTCATGAACACTGAAGCTTTCTTT CASGPNRFMNTEAFF
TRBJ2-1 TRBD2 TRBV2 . TGTGCCACCCGGACTAGCGGCTACAATGAGCAGTTCTTC CATRTSGYNEQFF
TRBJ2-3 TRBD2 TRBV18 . TGTGCCAGCTCACCTGTACTAGCGAGCGCCGCCGATACGCAGTATTTT CASSPVLASAADTQYF
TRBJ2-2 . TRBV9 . TGTGCCAGCAGCGTAGGTCTAGAGGACACCGGGGAGCTGTTTTTT CASSVGLEDTGELFF
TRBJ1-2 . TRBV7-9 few TGTGCCAGCAGCTTATTAGACGGAGGGGTAGGCTACACCTTC CASSLLDGGVGYTF
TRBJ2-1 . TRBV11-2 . TGTGCCAGCATTAAACGGGCAGGTCTGAATGAGCAGTTCTTC CASIKRAGLNEQFF
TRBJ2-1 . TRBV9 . TGTGCCAGCAGCGTAGACTCTACTAGCTCCTACAATGAGCAGTTCTTC CASSVDSTSSYNEQFF
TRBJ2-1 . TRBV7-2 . TGTGCCAGCAGCTTGAGATGGGGGGCGGTCAATGAGCAGTTCTTC CASSLRWGAVNEQFF
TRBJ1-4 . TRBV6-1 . TGTGCCAGCAGTCTCGGAGGCCAGAATGAAAAACTGTTTTTT CASSLGGQNEKLFF
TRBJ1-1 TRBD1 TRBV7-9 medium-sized TGTGCCAGCAGCTCTGCAGGGGGCGCGACTGAAGCTTTCTTT CASSSAGGATEAFF
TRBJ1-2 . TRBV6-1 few TGTGCCAGCAGTGAAGGGAGGGCAGCGGGCTATGGCTACACCTTC CASSEGRAAGYGYTF
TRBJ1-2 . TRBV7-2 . TGTGCCAGCAGCCCAGGCGGGGCTGCCCATGGCTACACCTTC CASSPGGAAHGYTF
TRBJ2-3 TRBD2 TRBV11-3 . TGTGCCAGCAGCTTAGGGTCCCAGCGGGAGAGGGAGCGTACGCAGTATTTT CASSLGSQRERERTQYF
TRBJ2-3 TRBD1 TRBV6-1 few TGTGCCAGCAGTCGACGGGACAGGGGAACAGATACGCAGTATTTT CASSRRDRGTDTQYF
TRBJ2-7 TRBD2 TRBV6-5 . TGTGCCAGCAGTTCCGGGGGGGCCCCCGAGAGCGAGCAGTACTTC CASSSGGAPESEQYF
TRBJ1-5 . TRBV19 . TGTGCCAGTAGTATAGCCCCGGGACGAAGCAATCAGCCCCAGCATTTT CASSIAPGRSNQPQHF
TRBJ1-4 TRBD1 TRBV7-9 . TGTGCCAGCAGCGTGGGACAGGCGGGGAATGAAAAACTGTTTTTT CASSVGQAGNEKLFF
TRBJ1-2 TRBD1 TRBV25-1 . TGTGCCAGCAGTGAATACCAGGGGGCGTCCACCTTC CASSEYQGASTF
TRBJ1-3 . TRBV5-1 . TGCGCCAGCAGCTTGGTCGGACTCTCTGGAAACACCATATATTTT CASSLVGLSGNTIYF
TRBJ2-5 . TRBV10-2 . TGCGCCAGCAGTGGTGCGGTCGGCCTCCTAGCGCGGGAGACCCAGTACTTC CASSGAVGLLARETQYF
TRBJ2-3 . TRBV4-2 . TGTGCCAGCAGCCAAAGTCCAGCAGTCACGGCGCAGTATTTT CASSQSPAVTAQYF
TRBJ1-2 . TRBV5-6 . TGTGCCAGCAAGACAGCCGATAACTATGGCTACACCTTC CASKTADNYGYTF
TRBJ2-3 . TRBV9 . TGTGCCAGCGGGGGGAGCACAGATACGCAGTATTTT CASGGSTDTQYF
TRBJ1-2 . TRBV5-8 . TGTGCCAGCAGCCGTGGGACGGAGTATGGCTACACCTTC CASSRGTEYGYTF
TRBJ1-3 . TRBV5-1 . TGCGCCAGCAGCGAACAGACAGGCTCTGGAAACACCATATATTTT CASSEQTGSGNTIYF
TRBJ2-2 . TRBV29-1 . TGCAGCGTTACCTGGGGGTCGGCAGCGAACACCGGGGAGCTGTTTTTT CSVTWGSAANTGELFF
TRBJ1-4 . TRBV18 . TGTGCCAGCTCACCCCGTGGAGGGGGAGGACCATCGACTAATGAAAAACTGTTTTTT CASSPRGGGGPSTNEKLFF